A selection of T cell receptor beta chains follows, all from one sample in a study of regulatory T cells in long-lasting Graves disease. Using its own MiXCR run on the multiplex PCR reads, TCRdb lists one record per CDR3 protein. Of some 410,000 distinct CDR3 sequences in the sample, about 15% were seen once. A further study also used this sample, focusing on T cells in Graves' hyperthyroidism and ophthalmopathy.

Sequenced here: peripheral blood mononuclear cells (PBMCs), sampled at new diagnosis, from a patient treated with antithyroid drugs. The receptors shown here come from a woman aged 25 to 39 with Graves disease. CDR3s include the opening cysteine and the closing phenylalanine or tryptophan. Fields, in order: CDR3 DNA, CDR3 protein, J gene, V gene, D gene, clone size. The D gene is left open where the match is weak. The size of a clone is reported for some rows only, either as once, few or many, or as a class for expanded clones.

DNA: TGTGCCAGCAGTCCCATCCGGGGGGACGGGGAGCTGTTTTTT
CDR3: CASSPIRGDGELFF
J: TRBJ2-2
V: TRBV12-3/TRBV12-4
D: TRBD2
size: -

DNA: TGTGCCATCAGTGTCCTCGGGACTAGCGCCAGCTCCTACAATGAGCAGTTCTTC
CDR3: CAISVLGTSASSYNEQFF
J: TRBJ2-1
V: TRBV10-3
D: TRBD2
size: once

DNA: TGTGCCAGCAGTGAATTGGGTAGCGGGAGGGTTGACGAGCAGTACTTC
CDR3: CASSELGSGRVDEQYF
J: TRBJ2-7
V: TRBV25-1
D: TRBD2
size: many

DNA: TGTGCCAGCAGTTTTAAGGTCCTAGCGGGAGATTATGAGCAGTTCTTC
CDR3: CASSFKVLAGDYEQFF
J: TRBJ2-1
V: TRBV28
D: TRBD2
size: many

DNA: TGTGCCAGCAGTTACCTTTTAGGGACTAGCGGGGAAGAGCAGTTCTTC
CDR3: CASSYLLGTSGEEQFF
J: TRBJ2-1
V: TRBV27
D: TRBD2
size: many

DNA: TGTGCCAGCGGGGACGAGCAGTACTTC
CDR3: CASGDEQYF
J: TRBJ2-7
V: TRBV7-9
D: -
size: few

DNA: TGTGCCAGCAGCCCAATCGGAGGCCGGGGTTACAATGAGCAGTTCTTC
CDR3: CASSPIGGRGYNEQFF
J: TRBJ2-1
V: TRBV7-6
D: -
size: many

DNA: TGTGCCAGCAGTGAACTTCGCAGGAGCTCCTACGAGCAGTACTTC
CDR3: CASSELRRSSYEQYF
J: TRBJ2-7
V: TRBV2
D: -
size: many

DNA: TGCAGTGCTAGAGATTTGGACAGGGCCAACACAGATACGCAGTATTTT
CDR3: CSARDLDRANTDTQYF
J: TRBJ2-3
V: TRBV20-1
D: TRBD1
size: once

DNA: TGTGCCAGCAGCTTTTGGGCCGGGGAGCTGTTTTTT
CDR3: CASSFWAGELFF
J: TRBJ2-2
V: TRBV7-6
D: -
size: few

DNA: TGCGCCAGCAGCCAAGTCGGGGTCAGCCCCTACGAGCAGTACTTC
CDR3: CASSQVGVSPYEQYF
J: TRBJ2-7
V: TRBV4-1
D: -
size: few

DNA: TGTGCCAGCAGTTCAGGACTCCGACCCCTCCACTTT
CDR3: CASSSGLRPLHF
J: TRBJ1-6
V: TRBV2
D: -
size: few

DNA: TGTGCCAGCAGACCCAGGGAGGATACGCAGTATTTT
CDR3: CASRPREDTQYF
J: TRBJ2-3
V: TRBV2
D: -
size: many

DNA: TGTGCCAGCAGTTTTCTGCGGGAGGGGACAGATACGCAGTATTTT
CDR3: CASSFLREGTDTQYF
J: TRBJ2-3
V: TRBV28
D: TRBD2
size: -

DNA: TGTGCCACCAGCAGGGCTAGGCTAGCCGCCTACTATGGCTACACCTTC
CDR3: CATSRARLAAYYGYTF
J: TRBJ1-2
V: TRBV15
D: -
size: few

DNA: TGTGCCAGCAGGACGTTCTATGGCTACACCTTC
CDR3: CASRTFYGYTF
J: TRBJ1-2
V: TRBV28
D: -
size: many

DNA: TGTGCCAGCAACGCGCAATACTCCTACAATGAGCAGTTCTTC
CDR3: CASNAQYSYNEQFF
J: TRBJ2-1
V: TRBV6-1
D: -
size: -

DNA: TGTGCCAGCAGCCGGACAGCGTCTAGCAATCAGCCCCGGCATTTT
CDR3: CASSRTASSNQPRHF
J: TRBJ1-5
V: TRBV7-2
D: -
size: many

DNA: TGTGCCAGCAGTTCCCGGGACCCCGGCGACACAGATACGCAGTATTTT
CDR3: CASSSRDPGDTDTQYF
J: TRBJ2-3
V: TRBV27
D: -
size: -

DNA: TGCAGTGCTAGCCCTAGCGGGAGCCGTACAGATACGCAGTATTTT
CDR3: CSASPSGSRTDTQYF
J: TRBJ2-3
V: TRBV20-1
D: TRBD2
size: many